Listed below are T cell receptor beta chains from one sample, sequenced in a study of blood T cells in healthy people across ages. TCRdb redid the calling of the 5' RACE reads with MiXCR, one entry per CDR3 protein. Of over 1.5 million distinct CDR3 sequences in the sample, less than 50% are singletons; the top ten hold approximately 2.1%. The source material was blood. The receptors originated from a woman aged 35 to 49 in good health. The CDR3 runs from the conserved cysteine through the conserved F or W. Each record gives: J gene, D gene, clone size, V gene, CDR3 DNA, CDR3 protein. The D gene is left open where the match is weak. Not all rows give a size; the values are once, few, many and, for expanded clones, a class.

J gene: TRBJ2-1
D gene: -
clone size: -
V gene: TRBV18
CDR3 DNA: TGTGCCAGCTCACAACAGACCTACAATGAGCAGTTCTTC
CDR3 protein: CASSQQTYNEQFF

J gene: TRBJ2-1
D gene: -
clone size: -
V gene: TRBV6-2/TRBV6-3
CDR3 DNA: TGTGCCAGCAGTCCATCGCCCCTAGCGAGCTCCTACAATGAGCAGTTCTTC
CDR3 protein: CASSPSPLASSYNEQFF

J gene: TRBJ2-1
D gene: -
clone size: -
V gene: TRBV24-1
CDR3 DNA: TGTGCCACCAGTGATTTGCATCGGGGCATCAGCCATAATGAGCAGTTCTTC
CDR3 protein: CATSDLHRGISHNEQFF

J gene: TRBJ1-5
D gene: -
clone size: -
V gene: TRBV20-1
CDR3 DNA: TGCAGTGCTAGAAACACCTATAGCAATCAGCCCCAGCATTTT
CDR3 protein: CSARNTYSNQPQHF

J gene: TRBJ2-5
D gene: TRBD1
clone size: -
V gene: TRBV7-7
CDR3 DNA: TGTGCTAGCAGCCAATCCGGGACAGAGGGGACCCAGTACTTC
CDR3 protein: CASSQSGTEGTQYF

J gene: TRBJ2-7
D gene: -
clone size: -
V gene: TRBV19
CDR3 DNA: TGTGCCAGTAGTCCCAGAAGGGCGCTCCCCGACGAGCAGTACTTC
CDR3 protein: CASSPRRALPDEQYF

J gene: TRBJ1-5
D gene: TRBD1
clone size: few
V gene: TRBV20-1
CDR3 DNA: TGCAGTGCTAGAGTCACAGGGGCGAGCAATCAGCCCCAGCATTTT
CDR3 protein: CSARVTGASNQPQHF

J gene: TRBJ1-2
D gene: -
clone size: -
V gene: TRBV20-1
CDR3 DNA: TGCAGTGCTAGGTTGCCGTTGACTAACTATGGCTACACCTTC
CDR3 protein: CSARLPLTNYGYTF

J gene: TRBJ1-6
D gene: -
clone size: -
V gene: TRBV27
CDR3 DNA: TGTGCCAGCAGCCCTGAGGCCCCAAGTAATTCACCCCTCCACTTT
CDR3 protein: CASSPEAPSNSPLHF

J gene: TRBJ1-2
D gene: -
clone size: -
V gene: TRBV4-3
CDR3 DNA: TGCGCCAGCAGCCAAGATCTAAACCGCCAGGGTGGCTACACCTTC
CDR3 protein: CASSQDLNRQGGYTF

J gene: TRBJ2-1
D gene: TRBD2
clone size: few
V gene: TRBV12-3/TRBV12-4
CDR3 DNA: TGTGCCAGCAGTCCCCGGGGGGGACGGGCTGGGGATGAGCAGTTCTTC
CDR3 protein: CASSPRGGRAGDEQFF